Reported below is one TCR beta chain. Its antigen is still unknown. The TCR beta CDR3 regions underwent amplification using RNA transcripts as the source. An initial round of RT-PCR targeting the TCR CDR3 relied on the HTBI primer set. TCRdb reprocessed the multiplex PCR reads via MiXCR and lists one record per CDR3 protein. The sample holds 550,000 to 600,000 distinct CDR3 sequences, approximately 16% seen once. The V gene's germline CDR1 is SGHDN and CDR2 FVKESK. The CDR3 covers 16 residues. Losses at the gene ends were 3 bases for V and 1 base for J; bases not matched to a gene: 4. These data are taken from a study of T cells in Graves' hyperthyroidism and ophthalmopathy. The wider study: Peripheral blood was drawn at first diagnosis, prior to all treatment.

Study observations and caveats: Most clonotypes expanded in the thyroid (above 0.001) were also present in blood. Researchers report that a 13 V-J model separated ophthalmopathy from stable hyperthyroidism.

The sample taken for sequencing was blood. The chain links TRBV14 to TRBJ2-4, with 9 bases that match TRBD1. This sequence originates from a woman under 30 with Graves' hyperthyroidism. The chain's CDR3 is CASSQTGGGAKNIQYF. The CDR3 DNA follows: TGTGCCAGCAGCCAGACAGGGGGAGGGGCCAAAAACATTCAGTACTTC.